These 21 T cell receptor beta chains were sequenced from one sample in a study of blood T cell repertoires in COVID-19. Profiling relied on immunoSEQ multiplex PCR, and the TCRdb table lists in-frame clones only, not all of them. The table records about 42,000 clones, roughly nine tenths of them present only once. The sequencing sample was made of peripheral blood. These TCRs come from a man aged 45-65 years with active COVID-19.

This clone was observed a single time. This chain uses TRBV6-1 with TRBJ2-2; 9 bases align to TRBD2. The CDR3 covers 16 residues. Looked up from germline, CDR1 is MNHNS and CDR2 is SASEGT. The trim removed 3 bases at V and 7 bases at J, leaving 9 bases unmatched. CDR3 amino acids: CASSDAGGPSDGELFF. In DNA form, the CDR3 reads TGTGCCAGCAGTGACGCGGGAGGGCCCTCTGACGGGGAGCTGTTTTTT.

The J gene is TRBJ2-1, the V gene TRBV29-1, with D unresolved. The V and J ends lost 5 bases and 0 bases respectively, with 8 bases between them. The CDR3 spans 13 residues. The germline V gene encodes CDR1 SQVTM and CDR2 ANQGSEA. CDR3 residues: CSVYGFSYNEQFF. CDR3 bases: TGCAGCGTTTACGGTTTCTCCTACAATGAGCAGTTCTTC.

The CDR3 spells CASSFPLTGGGETQYF. The CDR3 region has the DNA TGTGCCAGCAGCTTCCCCCTGACGGGAGGAGGAGAGACCCAGTACTTC. The chain couples TRBV7-2 to TRBJ2-5; TRBD2 matches at 7 bases. The length of the CDR3 is 16 residues. V was pared by 3 bases and J by 4 bases, with 11 bases of the junction left unmatched. The germline gives CDR1 SGHTA, CDR2 FQGNSA.

The table lists this clone with a count of one. V gene TRBV28 combines with J gene TRBJ2-1; 7 nucleotides line up with TRBD1. This CDR3 is built from 17 residues. Germline CDR1 and CDR2: MDHEN and SYDVKM. The J segment lost 1 base and the V segment lost 2 bases, leaving 8 bases of the junction unmatched. The CDR3 nucleotides are TGTGCCAGCAGTTTAAGCACCGGGACAGTATCCTACAATGAGCAGTTCTTC. Its translation: CASSLSTGTVSYNEQFF.

The chain uses TRBV4-1 and TRBJ1-2; 10 bases align to TRBD1. After removal of 3 bases from V and 6 bases from J, the junction contained 4 bases not matched to a gene. Germline V gives CDR1 MGHRA, CDR2 YSYEKL. The CDR3 loop spans 14 amino acids. CDR3 residues: CASSHAGTGDGYTF. For the CDR3, the DNA is TGCGCCAGCAGCCACGCCGGGACAGGGGATGGCTACACCTTC.

The chain has TRBV10-3 and TRBJ2-3, with TRBD2 identical over 9 bases. Looked up from germline, CDR1 is ENHRY and CDR2 is SYGVKD. V lost 8 bases, J lost 0 bases, and 6 bases stayed unmatched. The CDR3 has 15 residues. The CDR3 spells CAIAPSGDSTDTQYF. In DNA, the CDR3 is TGTGCCATCGCCCCTAGCGGGGATAGCACAGATACGCAGTATTTT.

The chain uses TRBV3-1 (or the pseudogene TRBV3-2) and TRBJ1-5, with D possibly matching TRBD1 (5 bases). Trimming stripped 2 bases from V and 6 bases from J, with 14 bases between. Per the germline V gene, CDR1 is LGHDT and CDR2 is YNNKEL (reference sequence). This CDR3 has 15 amino acids. In DNA form, the CDR3 reads TGTGCCAGCAGCCAAAATCGGGGGGTCGCTCAGCCCCAGCATTTT. It translates to CASSQNRGVAQPQHF.

The chain couples TRBV6-5 to TRBJ1-2; no reliable D call. The CDR3 sequence is 15 residues long. CDR1 is MNHEY and CDR2 is SVGAGI in the germline V gene. With 5 bases removed from V and 2 bases from J, the gap between germline ends came to 15 bases. CDR3 sequence (DNA): TGTGCCAGCAGTCGAGACCCTCGCGGGAACTATGGCTACACCTTC. It is translated as CASSRDPRGNYGYTF.

V gene TRBV19 combines with J gene TRBJ1-1; no reliable D call. V was shortened by 3 bases and J by 1 base, with 6 bases between the two germline ends. Germline CDR1 LNHDA, CDR2 SQIVND (reference sequence). The CDR3 contains 13 residues. CDR3 sequence reads: CASSISGNTEAFF. Here the CDR3 DNA reads TGTGCCAGTAGTATCTCAGGGAACACTGAAGCTTTCTTT.

The CDR3 reads CASGRSGTTYTGELFF. DNA of the CDR3: TGTGCCAGCGGCAGGTCCGGGACTACATACACCGGGGAGCTGTTTTTT. The chain is built from TRBV27 and TRBJ2-2, with TRBD2 matching over 7 bases. The CDR3 is made up of 16 amino acids. CDR1 is MNHEY, CDR2 SMNVEV, per germline (reference sequence). The V gene end was trimmed by 8 bases and the J gene end by 3 bases; junction bases not matched to a gene: 12.

The V and J genes are TRBV9 and TRBJ2-3; 10 bases agree with TRBD2. Germline V gene data show CDR1 as SGDLS and CDR2 as YYNGEE. The V segment lost 1 base and the J segment 1 base; nucleotides outside the gene matches: 3. This CDR3 has 16 amino acids. In nucleotides, the CDR3 is TGTGCCAGCAGCGTAAGCGGGAGGGCTGGCACAGATACGCAGTATTTT. Translated: CASSVSGRAGTDTQYF.

V and J are TRBV28 and TRBJ2-7; 9 nucleotides agree with TRBD1. The CDR3 has 16 residues. V dropped 3 bases and J dropped 7; count of bases not matched to a gene: 13. Germline V gives CDR1 MDHEN, CDR2 SYDVKM. The CDR3 DNA reads TGTGCCAGCAGTTTGGCCCCGACACAGGGGGCGAGGGAGCAGTACTTC. Its protein product is CASSLAPTQGAREQYF.

The chain recombines TRBV6-5 with TRBJ2-7, with TRBD2 identical over 11 bases. V lost 8 bases, J lost 1 base, and 7 bases stayed unmatched. The length of the CDR3 is 15 residues. Looked up from germline, CDR1 is MNHEY and CDR2 is SVGAGI. The CDR3 protein is CASRPLAGGSYEQYF. CDR3 nucleotides: TGTGCCAGCCGGCCCCTAGCGGGAGGTTCCTACGAGCAGTACTTC.

V gene TRBV27 combines with J gene TRBJ2-2; a weak D match, TRBD1 (5 bases). V was clipped by 5 bases and J by 1 base, with 8 bases between them. The CDR3 has 14 amino acids. Germline V gives CDR1 MNHEY, CDR2 SMNVEV (reference sequence). CDR3 region: CASSITGNTGELFF. Written as DNA, the CDR3 is TGTGCCAGCAGTATTACAGGGAACACCGGGGAGCTGTTTTTT.

The chain couples TRBV2 to TRBJ2-7; 7 bases align to TRBD1. There are 15 residues in the CDR3. After removal of 4 bases from V and 6 bases from J, the junction contained 12 bases not matched to a gene. Germline V gene data show CDR1 as SNHLY and CDR2 as FYNNEI. The CDR3, as DNA: TGTGCCAGCAGTGTTTCGGGACAGCATGAGAGCGAGCAGTACTTC. It encodes CASSVSGQHESEQYF.

This chain links TRBV10-1 with TRBJ2-5; 8 positions agree with TRBD2. J was trimmed by 2 bases and V by 6 bases; bases with no gene match: 5. Germline V gene sequence: CDR1 WNHNN, CDR2 SYGVQD (reference sequence). This CDR3 is built from 14 residues. The CDR3 sequence: CASSALAAQETQYF. In DNA form, the CDR3 reads TGCGCCAGCAGCGCACTAGCGGCACAAGAGACCCAGTACTTC.

This chain links TRBV7-2 with TRBJ2-1; weak D call: TRBD1 (7 bases). V gave up 2 bases and J gave up 8 bases, with 16 bases separating them. The CDR3 loop spans 15 amino acids. Germline V gives CDR1 SGHTA, CDR2 FQGNSA. The CDR3 bases are TGTGCCAGCAGCTTATACCCAGGGGGAGGAGATGAGCAGTTCTTC. Protein product: CASSLYPGGGDEQFF. Supplemented by reference TRBV7-2 and TRBJ2-1, the full variable domain reads GAGVSQSPSNKVTEKGKDVELRCDPISGHTALYWYRQSLGQGLEFLIYFQGNSAPDKSGLPSDRFSAERTGGSVSTLTIQRTQQEDSAVYLCASSLYPGGGDEQFFGPGTRLTVL.

J is TRBJ2-3 and V is TRBV5-1, with TRBD1 matching over 8 bases. In germline, CDR1 is SGHRS, CDR2 YFSETQ. With V trimmed by 0 bases and J by 6 bases, 6 bases remained unmatched. This CDR3 has 15 residues. This CDR3 reads CASSLAGQGADTQYF. CDR3 nucleotide sequence: TGCGCCAGCAGCTTGGCAGGACAGGGCGCTGATACGCAGTATTTT.

The chain recombines TRBV2 with TRBJ2-7; 10 positions match TRBD2. J lost 5 bases, V lost 6 bases, and 4 bases had no gene match. Germline assignment: CDR1 SNHLY and CDR2 FYNNEI. CDR3 length: 13 residues. CDR3 loop: CASSGGLANEQYF. DNA of the CDR3: TGTGCCAGCAGCGGGGGACTAGCGAACGAGCAGTACTTC.

V is TRBV5-5 and J is TRBJ1-6, with a tentative D call TRBD1 (5 bases). This CDR3 has 16 amino acids. CDR1 and CDR2 (germline): SGHKS, YYEKEE (reference sequence). The V end lost 4 bases, the J end lost 10 bases, and 21 bases lay between the germline ends. CDR3 DNA: TGTGCCAGCAGCCCCATGGGGGGGGATGGGTCATCACCCCTCCACTTT. It encodes CASSPMGGDGSSPLHF.

This clone was seen once. The rearrangement uses TRBV3-1 (or the pseudogene TRBV3-2) and TRBJ1-1; no firm D call. The CDR3 covers 14 residues. V was pared by 1 base and J by 1 base, with 7 bases between. Germline CDR1 reads LGHDT; CDR2 reads YNNKEL (reference sequence). For the CDR3, the DNA is TGTGCCAGCAGCCAAGGTTCGTGGAACACTGAAGCTTTCTTT. Its protein product is CASSQGSWNTEAFF.